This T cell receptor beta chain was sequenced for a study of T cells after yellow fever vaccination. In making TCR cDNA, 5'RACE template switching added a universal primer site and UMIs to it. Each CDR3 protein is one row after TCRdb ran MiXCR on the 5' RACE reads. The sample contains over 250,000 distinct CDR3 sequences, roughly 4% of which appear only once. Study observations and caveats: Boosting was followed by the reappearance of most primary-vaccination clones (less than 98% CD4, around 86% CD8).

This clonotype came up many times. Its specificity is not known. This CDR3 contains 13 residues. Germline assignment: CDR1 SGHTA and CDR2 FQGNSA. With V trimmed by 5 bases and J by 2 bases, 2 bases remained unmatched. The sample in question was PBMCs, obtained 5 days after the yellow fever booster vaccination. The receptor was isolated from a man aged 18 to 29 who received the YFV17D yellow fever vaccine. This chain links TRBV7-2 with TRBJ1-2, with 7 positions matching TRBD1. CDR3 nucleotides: TGTGCCAGCAGCCGGGACAGAAACTATGGCTACACCTTC. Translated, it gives CASSRDRNYGYTF. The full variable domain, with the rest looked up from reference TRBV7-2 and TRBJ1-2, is GAGVSQSPSNKVTEKGKDVELRCDPISGHTALYWYRQSLGQGLEFLIYFQGNSAPDKSGLPSDRFSAERTGGSVSTLTIQRTQQEDSAVYLCASSRDRNYGYTFGSGTRLTVV.